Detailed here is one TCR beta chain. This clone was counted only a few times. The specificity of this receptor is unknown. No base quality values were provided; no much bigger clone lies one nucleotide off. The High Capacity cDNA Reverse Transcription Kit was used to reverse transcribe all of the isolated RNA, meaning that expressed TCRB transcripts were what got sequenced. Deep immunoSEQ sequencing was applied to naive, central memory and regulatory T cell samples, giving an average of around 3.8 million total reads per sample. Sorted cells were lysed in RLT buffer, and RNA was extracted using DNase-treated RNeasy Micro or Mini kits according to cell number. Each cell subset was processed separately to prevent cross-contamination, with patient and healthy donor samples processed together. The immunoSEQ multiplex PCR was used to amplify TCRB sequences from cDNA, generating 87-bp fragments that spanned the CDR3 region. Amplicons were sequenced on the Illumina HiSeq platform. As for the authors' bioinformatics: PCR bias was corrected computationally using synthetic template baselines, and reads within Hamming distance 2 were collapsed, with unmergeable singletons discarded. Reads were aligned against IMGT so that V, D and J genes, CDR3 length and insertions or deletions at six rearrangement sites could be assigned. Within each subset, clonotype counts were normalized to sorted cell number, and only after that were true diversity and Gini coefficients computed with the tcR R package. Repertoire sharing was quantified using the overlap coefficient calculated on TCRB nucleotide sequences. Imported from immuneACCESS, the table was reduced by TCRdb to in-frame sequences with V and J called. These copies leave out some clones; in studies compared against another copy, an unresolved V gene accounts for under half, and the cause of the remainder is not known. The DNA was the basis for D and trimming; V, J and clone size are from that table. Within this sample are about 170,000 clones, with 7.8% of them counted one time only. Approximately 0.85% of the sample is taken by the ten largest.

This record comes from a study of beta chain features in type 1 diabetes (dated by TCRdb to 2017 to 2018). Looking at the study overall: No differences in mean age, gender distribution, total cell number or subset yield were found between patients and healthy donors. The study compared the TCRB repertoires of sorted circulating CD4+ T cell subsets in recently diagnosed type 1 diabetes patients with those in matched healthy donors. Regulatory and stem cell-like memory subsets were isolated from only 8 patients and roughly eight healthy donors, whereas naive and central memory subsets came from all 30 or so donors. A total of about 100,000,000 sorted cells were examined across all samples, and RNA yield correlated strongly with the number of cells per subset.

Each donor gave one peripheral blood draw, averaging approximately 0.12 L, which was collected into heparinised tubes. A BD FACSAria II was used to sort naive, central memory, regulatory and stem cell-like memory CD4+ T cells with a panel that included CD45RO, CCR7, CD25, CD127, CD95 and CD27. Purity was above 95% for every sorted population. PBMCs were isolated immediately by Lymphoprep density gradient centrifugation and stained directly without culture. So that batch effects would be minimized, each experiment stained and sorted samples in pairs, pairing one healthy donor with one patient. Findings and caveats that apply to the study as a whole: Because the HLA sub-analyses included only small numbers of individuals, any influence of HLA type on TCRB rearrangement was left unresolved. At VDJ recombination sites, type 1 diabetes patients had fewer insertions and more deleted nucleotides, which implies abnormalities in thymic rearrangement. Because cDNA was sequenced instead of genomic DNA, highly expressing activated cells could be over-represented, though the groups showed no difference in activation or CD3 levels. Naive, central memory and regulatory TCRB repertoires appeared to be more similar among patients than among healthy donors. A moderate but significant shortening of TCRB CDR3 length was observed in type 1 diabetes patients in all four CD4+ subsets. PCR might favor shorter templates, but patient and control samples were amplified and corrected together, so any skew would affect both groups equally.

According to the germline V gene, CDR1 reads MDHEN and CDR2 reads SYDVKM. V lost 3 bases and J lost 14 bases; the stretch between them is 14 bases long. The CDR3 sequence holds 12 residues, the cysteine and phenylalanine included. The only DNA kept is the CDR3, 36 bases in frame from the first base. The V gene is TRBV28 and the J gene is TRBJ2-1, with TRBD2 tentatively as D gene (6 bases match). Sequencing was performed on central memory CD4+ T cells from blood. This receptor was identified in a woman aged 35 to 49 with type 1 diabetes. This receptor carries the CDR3 CASSFYGTQEFF. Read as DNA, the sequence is TGTGCCAGCAGTTTCTATGGGACTCAGGAGTTCTTC.